Listed here are 6 T cell receptor beta chains from one sample, sequenced in a study of OX40 agonist ivuxolimab in advanced cancers. Profiled with immunoSEQ multiplex PCR; TCRdb holds only in-frame clones, not every one. In the table there are under 150,000 clones, 80% to 90% of which are singletons. The starting material was CD4+ or CD8+ T cells sorted from blood, obtained in a trial of the OX40 agonist ivuxolimab. These TCRs come from an adult with an advanced solid tumor such as melanoma, head and neck, liver or kidney cancer.

Only one count was recorded for this clone. This chain links TRBV9 with TRBJ1-2; TRBD1 agrees at 9 bases. Per the germline V gene, CDR1 is SGDLS and CDR2 is YYNGEE. V lost 1 base to trimming and J lost 1 base; unmatched junction nucleotides: 5. The CDR3 is 16 amino acids. The CDR3 here is CASSVTPGQGNYGYTF. DNA for the CDR3: TGTGCCAGCAGCGTAACCCCGGGACAGGGTAACTATGGCTACACCTTC.

V is TRBV19 and J is TRBJ1-1, with D unclear. The CDR3 runs 13 residues. Germline CDR1 and CDR2: LNHDA and SQIVND (reference sequence). Trimming left V 5 bases short and J 1 base short, with 8 bases between. The CDR3 DNA reads as TGTGCCAGTAGTGACATGAGGAACACTGAAGCTTTCTTT. Translation gives CASSDMRNTEAFF. The full variable domain, rest sourced from reference TRBV19 and TRBJ1-1, is DGGITQSPKYLFRKEGQNVTLSCEQNLNHDAMYWYRQDPGQGLRLIYYSQIVNDFQKGDIAEGYSVSREKKESFPLTVTSAQKNPTAFYLCASSDMRNTEAFFGQGTRLTVV.

This clone appeared once. V usage is TRBV19 and J usage is TRBJ1-5; TRBD1 agrees at 7 bases. The CDR3 has 15 amino acids. Germline trimming cut 9 bases from V and 1 base from J; bases unmatched to any gene: 9. CDR1 is LNHDA and CDR2 is SQIVND in the germline V gene (reference sequence). CDR3 nucleotide sequence: TGTGCCAGCGCAGGGGGAGGTCCCAGCAATCAGCCCCAGCATTTT. Its translation is CASAGGGPSNQPQHF.

CDR3 residues: CASSPGTEIVYEQYF. The CDR3 region has the DNA TGTGCCAGCTCACCAGGGACGGAGATTGTCTACGAGCAGTACTTC. This chain connects TRBV18 to TRBJ2-7; D could derive from TRBD1 or TRBD2 (5 bases each). Trimming removed 2 bases from V and 3 bases from J, with 14 bases in between. The V gene's germline CDR1 is KGHSH and CDR2 LQKENI. The CDR3 spans 15 residues.

A word on this clone: In the same sample, other DNA sequences code for this CDR3. The chain combines TRBV28 with TRBJ2-7; TRBD2 aligns across 9 bases. CDR1 and CDR2 from the germline V gene are MDHEN and SYDVKM. CDR3 length: 15 residues. Trimming cost V 5 bases and J 3 bases; bases outside gene matches: 8. The chain's CDR3 is CASSPGGAGGYEQYF. The CDR3 nucleotides are TGTGCCAGCAGTCCCGGCGGAGCGGGGGGCTACGAGCAGTACTTC.

The rearrangement joins TRBV19 to TRBJ2-3, with 9 bases lining up with TRBD2. The CDR3 loop spans 15 amino acids. V lost 6 bases and J lost 1; bases outside the gene matches: 5. The germline CDR1 and CDR2 sequences are LNHDA and SQIVND (reference sequence). CDR3 sequence reads: CASRPSSGGTDTQYF. The DNA of the CDR3 is TGTGCCAGTAGACCCTCTAGCGGGGGCACAGATACGCAGTATTTT.